Following are 29 T cell receptor beta chains from one sample sequenced in a study of graft-versus-host responses after intestinal transplantation. Their cognate antigens are unknown. Repertoires were generated with immunoSEQ multiplex PCR, while TCRdb's copy carries only in-frame clones and drops some. The table shows about 120,000 clones, with 85% to 95% occurring only once. Here the sequenced sample was unstimulated CD8+ T cells sorted from spleen or lymph node cells, taken before intestinal transplant. Every receptor here comes from a human donor who received an intestinal transplant.

The rearrangement joins TRBV28 to TRBJ1-1; D gene unclear. Looked up from germline, CDR1 is MDHEN and CDR2 is SYDVKM. Trimming left V 6 bases short and J 0 bases short, with 8 bases between. The CDR3 loop spans 13 amino acids. The CDR3 nucleotides read TGTGCCAGCAGCTTGGCCATGAACACTGAAGCTTTCTTT. This sequence encodes CASSLAMNTEAFF.

This chain connects TRBV7-9 to TRBJ2-1; 8 bases match TRBD2. The CDR3 is made up of 16 amino acids. V gave up 5 bases and J gave up 4 bases; unmatched junction bases: 10. The germline V gene encodes CDR1 SEHNR and CDR2 FQNEAQ (reference sequence). CDR3 coding DNA: TGTGCCAGCAGCCTAATTACTAGCGGACCTTACAATGAGCAGTTCTTC. Protein: CASSLITSGPYNEQFF.

This chain uses TRBV9 with TRBJ1-2; possible D gene TRBD1, 5 bases. CDR1 and CDR2 (germline): SGDLS, YYNGEE. V lost 0 bases, J lost 3 bases, and 9 bases lay in between. The CDR3 is made up of 14 amino acids. CDR3 loop: CASSVAGRDYGYTF. In DNA form, the CDR3 reads TGTGCCAGCAGCGTAGCTGGCAGGGACTATGGCTACACCTTC.

This clone was counted once. The gene calls are TRBV7-8 and TRBJ2-7; no reliable D call. From germline, CDR1 is SGHVS and CDR2 FQNEAQ. Trimming pared 0 bases from V and 4 bases from J, leaving 7 bases between. The CDR3 runs to 13 residues. Here the CDR3 reads CASSLAQIYEQYF. The CDR3 DNA reads as TGTGCCAGCAGCTTAGCACAGATTTACGAGCAGTACTTC.

Concerning this clone: Additional DNA sequences in this sample encode the identical CDR3. The chain combines TRBV13 with TRBJ1-1; possible D gene TRBD1, 5 bases. Trimming removed 0 bases at V and 0 bases at J, with 14 bases between. Germline V gives CDR1 PRHDT, CDR2 FYEKMQ (reference sequence). The CDR3 sequence is 17 residues long. DNA of the CDR3: TGTGCCAGCAGCTTAGGGCCCCGTCCGGACATGAACACTGAAGCTTTCTTT. Protein: CASSLGPRPDMNTEAFF. Together with reference TRBV13 and TRBJ1-1, the CDR3 gives the full variable domain: AAGVIQSPRHLIKEKRETATLKCYPIPRHDTVYWYQQGPGQDPQFLISFYEKMQSDKGSIPDRFSAQQFSDYHSELNMSSLELGDSALYFCASSLGPRPDMNTEAFFGQGTRLTVV.

The chain carries TRBV5-1 and TRBJ1-1; the D is unclear. The V end lost 0 bases, the J end lost 11 bases, and 11 bases lay between the germline ends. The CDR3 is made up of 12 amino acids. Germline-derived CDR1 and CDR2 are SGHRS and YFSETQ. CDR3 DNA: TGCGCCAGCAGCTTGGTGGGCAGGCGGGCTTTCTTT. It yields the protein CASSLVGRRAFF.

The chain uses TRBV15 and TRBJ1-6; weak D call: TRBD1 (5 bases). Germline V lookup: CDR1 LNHNV, CDR2 YYDKDF (reference sequence). The CDR3 contains 17 residues. V lost 5 bases and J lost 0, with 14 bases in between. The CDR3 is CATSGDRRSSYNSPLHF. The CDR3 DNA reads TGTGCCACCAGCGGGGACCGTCGGAGCTCCTATAATTCACCCCTCCACTTT.

The chain employs TRBV7-9 and TRBJ1-1; D is possibly TRBD1 (6 bases). Germline V gene lookup returns CDR1 SEHNR and CDR2 FQNEAQ (reference sequence). The length of the CDR3 is 12 residues. V was pared by 5 bases and J by 5 bases, with 9 bases between. The CDR3 DNA is TGTGCCAGCAGCCGAGGGGGGACTGAAGCTTTCTTT. Protein sequence: CASSRGGTEAFF.

This clone occurred once. V usage is TRBV4-1 and J usage is TRBJ2-1, with 8 nucleotides matching TRBD2. CDR1 and CDR2 from the germline V gene are MGHRA and YSYEKL. The CDR3 has 15 amino acids. The ends lost 4 bases at V and 10 bases at J; junction bases unmatched: 12. The CDR3 nucleotides are TGCGCCAGCAGCCCTTCCCGGGAGGGCCCGGGGGAGCAGTTCTTC. Its translation is CASSPSREGPGEQFF.

The chain is built from TRBV5-6 and TRBJ2-7; no clear D gene. Germline V CDR1 and CDR2: SGHDT, YYEEEE. V was trimmed by 2 bases and J by 4 bases, leaving 13 bases between them. This CDR3 contains 14 residues. The DNA of the CDR3 is TGTGCCAGCAGCTTACACCGGCCGTCATACGAGCAGTACTTC. It yields the protein CASSLHRPSYEQYF.

The gene calls are TRBV6-5 and TRBJ2-5, with a weak D call TRBD2 (5 bases). Trimming cost V 4 bases and J 5 bases, with 8 bases left between them. The length of the CDR3 is 12 residues. Germline CDR1 MNHEY, CDR2 SVGAGI. The CDR3 nucleotides are TGTGCCAGCAGTTCACGCGGGGAGACCCAGTACTTC. As protein: CASSSRGETQYF.

J is TRBJ2-7 and V is TRBV11-3, with 12 bases that match TRBD2. Per the germline V gene, CDR1 is SGHNT and CDR2 is YENEEA. J lost 0 bases, V lost 3 bases, and 0 bases had no gene match. The CDR3 has 15 amino acids. CDR3 DNA: TGTGCCAGCAGCTTGGGACTAGCGGGCTCCTACGAGCAGTACTTC. Translation: CASSLGLAGSYEQYF.

The gene calls are TRBV15 and TRBJ1-5; TRBD1 aligns across 7 bases. With 3 bases clipped from V and 3 bases from J, the junction kept 11 bases outside the gene matches. Per the germline V gene, CDR1 is LNHNV and CDR2 is YYDKDF (reference sequence). CDR3 length: 17 residues. The CDR3 DNA follows: TGTGCCACCAGCAGGGGCCTGGACAGGACAAACAATCAGCCCCAGCATTTT. Translation: CATSRGLDRTNNQPQHF.

The chain uses TRBV27 and TRBJ2-1, with TRBD2 as a possible D gene (5 bases). Germline loops: CDR1 MNHEY, CDR2 SMNVEV (reference sequence). The CDR3 is 14 amino acids. V was shortened by 6 bases and J by 0 bases, with 9 bases between the two germline ends. CDR3 amino acids: CASRELASYNEQFF. The CDR3 nucleotides are TGTGCCAGCAGAGAGCTAGCCTCCTACAATGAGCAGTTCTTC.

The rearrangement links TRBV13 to TRBJ2-7; 11 nucleotides match TRBD2. The length of the CDR3 is 16 residues. Looked up from germline, CDR1 is PRHDT and CDR2 is FYEKMQ (reference sequence). The J segment lost 6 bases and the V segment lost 4 bases, leaving 11 bases of the junction unmatched. Here the CDR3 reads CASSYTSGSAVGEQYF. For the CDR3, the DNA is TGTGCCAGCAGCTACACTAGCGGGAGTGCGGTAGGCGAGCAGTACTTC.

The V and J genes are TRBV19 and TRBJ2-7; 9 nucleotides line up with TRBD1. The CDR3 loop spans 15 amino acids. The V and J ends lost 5 bases and 6 bases, in that order; junction bases with no gene match: 11. Germline V CDR1 and CDR2: LNHDA, SQIVND (reference sequence). The CDR3 spells CASSLSRTGAVEQYF. The CDR3, as DNA: TGTGCCAGTAGTCTCTCCAGGACAGGGGCGGTCGAGCAGTACTTC.

The V gene is TRBV29-1, the J gene TRBJ2-7, with 11 bases that match TRBD1. CDR1 and CDR2 (germline): SQVTM, ANQGSEA. V lost 5 bases and J lost 6; bases outside the gene matches: 9. The CDR3 has 14 residues. The CDR3 here is CSVKPGQGGVEQYF. The DNA of the CDR3 is TGCAGCGTTAAGCCGGGACAGGGGGGGGTCGAGCAGTACTTC.

The chain joins TRBV7-9 to TRBJ2-7; D not resolved. The CDR3 contains 14 residues. Trimming removed 5 bases from V and 6 bases from J, with 17 bases in between. CDR1 is SEHNR, CDR2 FQNEAQ, per germline (reference sequence). The CDR3 DNA sequence: TGTGCCAGCAGCCCGGAAGACCAGATGCCCGAGCAGTACTTC. Protein product: CASSPEDQMPEQYF.

About this clone itself: Other nucleotide sequences in the sample specify the same CDR3. The V gene is TRBV28, the J gene TRBJ2-7; D gene uncertain. The V end was cut by 3 bases, the J end by 0 bases, with 3 bases between. The CDR3 has 12 amino acids. Germline V lookup: CDR1 MDHEN, CDR2 SYDVKM. CDR3 coding DNA: TGTGCCAGCAGTTTGAGCTCCTACGAGCAGTACTTC. It translates to CASSLSSYEQYF.

The gene calls are TRBV4-3 and TRBJ2-2, with D tentatively TRBD1 (6 bases). This CDR3 has 15 amino acids. Germline V gene lookup returns CDR1 LGHNA and CDR2 YSLEER. The V and J ends lost 0 bases and 6 bases respectively, with 11 bases between them. The CDR3 is CASSQEGGAAGELFF. CDR3 in DNA: TGCGCCAGCAGCCAAGAAGGGGGAGCGGCCGGGGAGCTGTTTTTT.

The CDR3 nucleotides are TGCGCCAGCCCGGTCCCCAGGAATGAGCAGTTCTTC. Translating gives CASPVPRNEQFF. The genes are TRBV23-1 and TRBJ2-1; D is ambiguous. TRBV23-1 is designated an ORF whose function remains uncertain. The CDR3 consists of 12 residues. V gave up 8 bases and J gave up 7 bases, with 12 bases separating them.

This chain connects TRBV20-1 to TRBJ2-1; D unresolved. Germline CDR1 DFQATT, CDR2 SNEGSKA (reference sequence). CDR3 length: 10 residues. Trimming pared 8 bases from V and 0 bases from J, leaving 2 bases between. The CDR3 DNA sequence: TGCAGTCCCTCCTACAATGAGCAGTTCTTC. Translating it yields CSPSYNEQFF.

V usage is TRBV25-1 and J usage is TRBJ1-5; D might be TRBD1 (5 bases). Germline CDR1 MGHDK, CDR2 SYGVNS. V lost 3 bases and J 7 bases, leaving 13 bases between the germline ends. The CDR3 is made up of 14 amino acids. Here the CDR3 reads CASSDFGGQQPQHF. The CDR3 DNA reads TGTGCCAGCAGTGATTTTGGGGGTCAGCAGCCCCAGCATTTT. Full variable domain (rest looked up from reference TRBV25-1 and TRBJ1-5): EADIYQTPRYLVIGTGKKITLECSQTMGHDKMYWYQQDPGMELHLIHYSYGVNSTEKGDLSSESTVSRIRTEHFPLTLESARPSHTSQYLCASSDFGGQQPQHFGDGTRLSIL.

Only a few counts were recorded for this clone. V and J are TRBV21-1 and TRBJ2-7; the table's TRBD1 call for D was not verified on the DNA. TRBV21-1 is listed as a pseudogene. This CDR3 is built from 15 residues. The CDR3 DNA follows: TGTGCCAGCAGCAAATACCGGGACAGGGGATTCGAGCAGTACTTC. This sequence encodes CASSKYRDRGFEQYF.

The chain employs TRBV7-8 and TRBJ1-1, with D possibly matching TRBD1 (6 bases). CDR1 is SGHVS and CDR2 is FQNEAQ in the germline V gene. V lost 5 bases to trimming and J lost 4 bases, with 14 bases between them. This CDR3 spans 14 amino acids. CDR3 in DNA: TGTGCCAGCAGCCCCTTACAGGGACGCACTGAAGCTTTCTTT. This translates into CASSPLQGRTEAFF.

The chain recombines TRBV19 with TRBJ2-1; 9 bases match TRBD1. The V and J ends lost 6 bases and 4 bases, in that order; junction bases with no gene match: 7. Germline values: CDR1 LNHDA, CDR2 SQIVND (reference sequence). CDR3 length: 15 amino acids. This chain's CDR3 is CASSQDRGAYNEQFF. CDR3 DNA sequence: TGTGCCAGTAGCCAAGACAGGGGGGCGTACAATGAGCAGTTCTTC.

On this clone itself: At one end, the junction sequence differs from germline, possibly due to a read error. This chain connects TRBV13 to TRBJ1-2, with D tentatively TRBD1 (6 bases). CDR1 is PRHDT and CDR2 is FYEKMQ in the germline V gene (reference sequence). This CDR3 has 14 residues. The CDR3 coding sequence is TGTGCCAGCAGCCTAGGACAGACTAACTATGGCTACACCTTC. Translating gives CASSLGQTNYGYTF.

This sequence joins TRBV28 and TRBJ2-7, with 11 bases identical to TRBD2. The J segment lost 2 bases and the V segment lost 5 bases, leaving 5 bases of the junction unmatched. The germline V gene has CDR1 MDHEN and CDR2 SYDVKM. The CDR3 runs 15 residues. CDR3 nucleotides: TGTGCCAGCAGTCTTGGGACTAGCGGTCCCTACGAGCAGTACTTC. Encoded protein: CASSLGTSGPYEQYF.

The chain is built from TRBV27 and TRBJ2-5; 7 nucleotides match TRBD1. TRBJ2-7 explains the end of the DNA better; the J call may be wrong. Germline-derived CDR1 and CDR2 are MNHEY and SMNVEV (reference sequence). The CDR3 runs to 13 residues. CDR3 region: CASSLAGGYEQYF. CDR3 sequence (DNA): TGTGCCAGCAGTTTGGCAGGGGGCTACGAGCAGTACTTC.